The next 3 T cell receptor beta chains were all read from a single sample in a study of T cells in tuberculosis. The data were produced by immunoSEQ multiplex PCR, yet TCRdb's version contains in-frame clones alone and is incomplete. This sample has about 34,000 clones, with 93% found just once. Time point denoted: new active TB diagnosis, blood taken before or within 7 days of starting treatment. The input for sequencing was PBMCs, taken at tuberculosis diagnosis. The receptors stem from an adult with tuberculosis.

V usage is TRBV6-1 and J usage is TRBJ2-7, with no clear D. CDR3 size: 11 residues. CDR1 MNHNS and CDR2 SASEGT come from the germline V gene. Trimming removed 8 bases at V and 3 bases at J, with 8 bases between. CDR3 sequence reads: CASPNNYEQYF. In DNA form, the CDR3 reads TGTGCCAGCCCGAACAACTACGAGCAGTACTTC.

The rearrangement joins TRBV5-1 to TRBJ1-1; the D gene is possibly TRBD1 (5 bases). The germline V gene encodes CDR1 SGHRS and CDR2 YFSETQ. This CDR3 is 14 amino acids long. V lost 1 base to trimming and J lost 2 bases, with 9 bases between them. This CDR3 is CASSLTGLNTEAFF. The CDR3 DNA follows: TGCGCCAGCAGCTTGACAGGATTAAACACTGAAGCTTTCTTT. The entire variable domain, with the rest obtained from reference TRBV5-1 and TRBJ1-1, is as follows: KAGVTQTPRYLIKTRGQQVTLSCSPISGHRSVSWYQQTPGQGLQFLFEYFSETQRNKGNFPGRFSGRQFSNSRSEMNVSTLELGDSALYLCASSLTGLNTEAFFGQGTRLTVV.

The chain recombines TRBV29-1 with TRBJ2-5; unclear D gene. The CDR3 runs 14 residues. The germline CDR1 and CDR2 sequences are SQVTM and ANQGSEA. Trimming left V 1 base short and J 0 bases short, with 9 bases between. The CDR3 here is CSVEVVANQETQYF. DNA for the CDR3: TGCAGCGTTGAAGTAGTAGCTAACCAAGAGACCCAGTACTTC.